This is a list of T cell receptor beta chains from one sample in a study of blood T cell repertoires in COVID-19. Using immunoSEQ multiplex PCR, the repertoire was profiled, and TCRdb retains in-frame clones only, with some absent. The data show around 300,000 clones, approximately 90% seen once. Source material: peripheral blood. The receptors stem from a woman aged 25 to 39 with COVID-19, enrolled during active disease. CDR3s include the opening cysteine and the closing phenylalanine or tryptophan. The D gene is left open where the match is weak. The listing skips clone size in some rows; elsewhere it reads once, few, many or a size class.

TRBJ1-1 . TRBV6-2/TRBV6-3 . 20 TGTGCCAGCAGTTACGCACTGACCGTGGGGCCCGGATTAAGGAACACTGAAGCTTTCTTT CASSYALTVGPGLRNTEAFF
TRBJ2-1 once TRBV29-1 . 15 TGCAGCGTTGAGGTGTCAGGCGAGGGATACAATGAGCAGTTCTTC CSVEVSGEGYNEQFF
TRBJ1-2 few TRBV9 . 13 TGTGCCAGCAGCGTAACGGCCCGGGGTGGCTACACCTTC CASSVTARGGYTF
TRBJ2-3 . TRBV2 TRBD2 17 TGTGCCAGCAGCCCGGGCGCGGGGGGGCCGTATTCGGATACGCAGTATTTT CASSPGAGGPYSDTQYF
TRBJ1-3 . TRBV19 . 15 TGTGCCAGTAACGGCCTGGGCTACTCTGGAAACACCATATATTTT CASNGLGYSGNTIYF
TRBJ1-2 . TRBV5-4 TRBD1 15 TGTGCCAGCAGCCCCCTAGGGGGCGGTAACTATGGCTACACCTTC CASSPLGGGNYGYTF
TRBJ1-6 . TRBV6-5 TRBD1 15 TGTGCCAGCAGTTATTCCGGACAGGCTCCCTCACCCCTCCACTTT CASSYSGQAPSPLHF
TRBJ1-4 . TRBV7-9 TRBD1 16 TGTGCCAGCAGCTCCACCCGGGACAGCGATAATGAAAAACTGTTTTTT CASSSTRDSDNEKLFF
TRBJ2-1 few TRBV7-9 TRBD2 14 TGTGCCAGCGTTCCTCCGACTAGCATAGATGAGCAGTTCTTC CASVPPTSIDEQFF
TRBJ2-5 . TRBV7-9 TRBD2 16 TGTGCCAGCAGCTTAGTCCCAGCGGGGGGCCAAGAGACCCAGTACTTC CASSLVPAGGQETQYF
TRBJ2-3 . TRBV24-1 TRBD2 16 TGTGCCACCAGTGACCAGGGACTAGCGAGTGGGGATACGCAGTATTTT CATSDQGLASGDTQYF
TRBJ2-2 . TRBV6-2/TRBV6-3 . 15 TGTGCCAGCAGTTATGAACAGATGAACACCGGGGAGCTGTTTTTT CASSYEQMNTGELFF
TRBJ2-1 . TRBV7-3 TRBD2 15 TGTGCCAGCAGCTTAATCGGGGGGGCACTCAATGAGCAGTTCTTC CASSLIGGALNEQFF
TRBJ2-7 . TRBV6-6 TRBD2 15 TGTGCCAGCAGTTGGCTAGCGGGATCCTCCTACGAGCAGTACTTC CASSWLAGSSYEQYF
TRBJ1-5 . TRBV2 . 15 TGTGCCAGCAGTGAACGGCTGGCAGGGGCCCAGCCCCAGCATTTT CASSERLAGAQPQHF
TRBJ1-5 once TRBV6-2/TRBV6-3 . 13 TGTGCCAGCAGTTTCCCGATGGGGGGGCCCCAGCATTTT CASSFPMGGPQHF
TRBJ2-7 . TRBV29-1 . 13 TGCAGCGTTGAGAGCGGGTCCCGTCCCGAGCAGTACTTC CSVESGSRPEQYF
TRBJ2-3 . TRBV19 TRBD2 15 TGTGCCAGTAGTTCTAGCGGGGGGGCAACAGATACGCAGTATTTT CASSSSGGATDTQYF
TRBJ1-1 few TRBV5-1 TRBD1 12 TGCGCCAGCAGCGAGGGACAGGGAACAGCTTTCTTT CASSEGQGTAFF
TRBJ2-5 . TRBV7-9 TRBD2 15 TGTGCCAGCAGTATCAGCGGGGCCTCCCAAGAGACCCAGTACTTC CASSISGASQETQYF
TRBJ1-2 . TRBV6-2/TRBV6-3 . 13 TGTGCCAGCAGTTACTGGGAGGGGAATGGCTACACCTTC CASSYWEGNGYTF
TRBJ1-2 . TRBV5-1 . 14 TGCGCCAGCAGCTTGGGGGCAGGGATGTATGGCTACACCTTC CASSLGAGMYGYTF
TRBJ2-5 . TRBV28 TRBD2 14 TGTGCCAGCAGGAATGCGGGGGGCAGGGAGACCCAGTACTTC CASRNAGGRETQYF
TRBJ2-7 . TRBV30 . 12 TGTGCCTGGGGACCGGGTCCGTGGGAGCAGTACTTC CAWGPGPWEQYF
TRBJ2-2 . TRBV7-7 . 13 TGTGCCAGCAGCTTTTGGGGAGACGGGGAGCTGTTTTTT CASSFWGDGELFF
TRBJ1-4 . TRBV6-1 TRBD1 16 TGTGCCAGCAGTGAACCCGACAGGGTGGCTAATGAAAAACTGTTTTTT CASSEPDRVANEKLFF
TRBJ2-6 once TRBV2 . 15 TGTGCCAGCAGTTATAACAGGGCTGGGGCCAACGTCCTGACTTTC CASSYNRAGANVLTF
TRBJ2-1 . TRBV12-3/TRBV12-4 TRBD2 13 TGTGCCAGCGACGGGGCGGCGGGGGTAGAGCAGTTCTTC CASDGAAGVEQFF
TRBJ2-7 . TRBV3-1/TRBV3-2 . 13 TGTGCCAGCAGCCAATACCAGGGATACGAGCAGTACTTC CASSQYQGYEQYF
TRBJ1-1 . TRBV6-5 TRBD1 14 TGTGCCAGCAGTAGAACAAGAGGGACAGATGTGGCTTTCTTT CASSRTRGTDVAFF
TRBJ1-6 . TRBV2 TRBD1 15 TGTGCCAGCAGCGCCCGGGACAGCAATAATTCACCCCTCCACTTT CASSARDSNNSPLHF
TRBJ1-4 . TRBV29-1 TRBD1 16 TGCAGCGTTTTAGGGGACAGGGGCGCAACTAATGAAAAACTGTTTTTT CSVLGDRGATNEKLFF
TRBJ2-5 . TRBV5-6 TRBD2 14 TGTGCCAGCAGCTTGGTGGGACTAGTTAAGACCCAGTACTTC CASSLVGLVKTQYF
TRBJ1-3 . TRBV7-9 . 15 TGTGCCAGCAGCCCCCCCGGGACATTTGGAAACACCATATATTTT CASSPPGTFGNTIYF
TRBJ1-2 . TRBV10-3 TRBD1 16 TGTGCCATCAGTGACGGGGACAGGGTGGGATACTATGGCTACACCTTC CAISDGDRVGYYGYTF
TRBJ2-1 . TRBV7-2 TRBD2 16 TGTGCCAGCAGCCCCCGGACTAGCGCCTCCTACAATGAGCAGTTCTTC CASSPRTSASYNEQFF
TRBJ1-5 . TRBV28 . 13 TGTGCCAGCAGTTTGGTTGCCGGTCAGCCCCAGCATTTT CASSLVAGQPQHF
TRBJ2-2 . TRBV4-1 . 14 TGCGCCAGCAGCCCTTTCCTGAACACCGGGGAGCTGTTTTTT CASSPFLNTGELFF
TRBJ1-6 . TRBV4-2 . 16 TGTGCCAGCAGCCAAGTTACTACAGGTTCGGATTCACCCCTCCACTTT CASSQVTTGSDSPLHF
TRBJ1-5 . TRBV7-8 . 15 TGTGCCAGCAGCTTAAGCGGGGGGGGGAATCAGCCCCAGCATTTT CASSLSGGGNQPQHF
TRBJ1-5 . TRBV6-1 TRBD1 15 TGTGCCAGCAGTGAAGCTGGACAGGGGCGACAGCCCCAGCATTTT CASSEAGQGRQPQHF
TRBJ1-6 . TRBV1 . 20 TGCACCAGCAGCCCCCAACCCACTGGACAGGCCAGCTCCTATAATTCACCCCTCCACTTT CTSSPQPTGQASSYNSPLHF
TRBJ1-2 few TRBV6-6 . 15 TGTGCCAGCACACCCTCTCCGGGACACAACTATGGCTACACCTTC CASTPSPGHNYGYTF
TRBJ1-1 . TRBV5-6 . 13 TGTGCCAGCAGCTTTGTAGGGGCCACTGAAGCTTTCTTT CASSFVGATEAFF
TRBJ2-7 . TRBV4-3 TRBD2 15 TGCGCCAGCAGCCAAGGGACTAGCGGGGTATACGAGCAGTACTTC CASSQGTSGVYEQYF
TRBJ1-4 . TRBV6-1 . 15 TGTGCCAGCAGTGACAATGGGCTGGCTAATGAAAAACTGTTTTTT CASSDNGLANEKLFF
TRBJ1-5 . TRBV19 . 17 TGTGCCAGTAGTTCAGACAGTGTTTATTATAGCAATCAGCCCCAGCATTTT CASSSDSVYYSNQPQHF
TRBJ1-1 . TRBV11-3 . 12 TGTGCCAGCAGCTTATCGGACAGAGAAGCTTTCTTT CASSLSDREAFF
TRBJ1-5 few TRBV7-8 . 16 TGTGCCAGCAGCGGGATGGGGGCAGGTAGCAATCAGCCCCAGCATTTT CASSGMGAGSNQPQHF
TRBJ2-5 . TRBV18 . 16 TGTGCCAGCTCACCACGAGACGGAAGGGGGCAAGAGACCCAGTACTTC CASSPRDGRGQETQYF
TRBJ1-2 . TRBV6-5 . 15 TGTGCCAGCAGTTCCCACGACAGTTCCGTCTATGGCTACACCTTC CASSSHDSSVYGYTF
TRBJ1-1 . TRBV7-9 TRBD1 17 TGTGCCAGCAGCTCCCCACGGTACAGGGGGGAGGGCACTGAAGCTTTCTTT CASSSPRYRGEGTEAFF
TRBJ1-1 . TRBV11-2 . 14 TGTGCCAGCAGCTGGCGATCCGGCGGCGCTGAAGCTTTCTTT CASSWRSGGAEAFF